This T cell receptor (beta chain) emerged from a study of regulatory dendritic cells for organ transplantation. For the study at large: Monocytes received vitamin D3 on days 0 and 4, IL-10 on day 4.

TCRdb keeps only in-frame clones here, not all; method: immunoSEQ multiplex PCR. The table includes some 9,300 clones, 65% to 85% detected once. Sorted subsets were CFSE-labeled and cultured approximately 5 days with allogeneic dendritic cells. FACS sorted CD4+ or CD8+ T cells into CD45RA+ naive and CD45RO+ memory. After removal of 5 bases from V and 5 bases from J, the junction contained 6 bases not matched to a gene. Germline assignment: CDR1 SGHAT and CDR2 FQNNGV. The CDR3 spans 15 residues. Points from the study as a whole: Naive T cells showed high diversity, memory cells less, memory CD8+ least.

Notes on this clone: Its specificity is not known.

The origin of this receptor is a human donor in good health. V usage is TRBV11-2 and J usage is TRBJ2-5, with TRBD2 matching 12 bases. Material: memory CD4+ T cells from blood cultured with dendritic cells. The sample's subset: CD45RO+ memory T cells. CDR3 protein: CASSATSGSMETQYF. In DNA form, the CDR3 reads TGTGCCAGCAGCGCGACTAGCGGGAGTATGGAGACCCAGTACTTC.